The 14 T cell receptor beta chains below were found in one sample sequenced in a study of cytomegalovirus exposure and HLA in healthy donors. The PCR had 60 Vbeta and 13 Jbeta primers. Here immunoSEQ multiplex PCR was the method, and the copy in TCRdb shows in-frame clones only, minus some. The sample includes around 160,000 clones, over 70% seen only once; the top ten take roughly 1.4%. Sequenced: PBMCs. All receptors come from a woman aged 18-30 years in good health and CMV-seronegative.

V and J are TRBV9 and TRBJ2-7; 7 bases match TRBD2. The CDR3 extends over 16 amino acids. After removal of 4 bases from V and 4 bases from J, the junction contained 14 bases not matched to a gene. Germline loops: CDR1 SGDLS, CDR2 YYNGEE. The CDR3: CASSFRAGSGPYEQYF. The CDR3, as DNA: TGTGCCAGCAGCTTCCGAGCGGGGTCCGGTCCTTACGAGCAGTACTTC.

The chain has TRBV5-1 and TRBJ2-3, with a possible D match to TRBD1 (5 bases). This CDR3 has 16 residues. Trimming removed 1 base at V and 1 base at J, with 13 bases between. CDR1 is SGHRS, CDR2 YFSETQ, per germline. The CDR3 DNA sequence: TGCGCCAGCAGCTTGCGCTTTTCCAGGGGCACAGATACGCAGTATTTT. It yields the protein CASSLRFSRGTDTQYF.

The chain has TRBV4-1 and TRBJ1-5, with a tentative D call TRBD1 (6 bases). The CDR3 spans 15 residues. Deletions cut 4 bases from V and 7 bases from J, with 17 bases between. From germline, CDR1 is MGHRA and CDR2 YSYEKL. CDR3 sequence: CASSLADRLGQPQHF. The CDR3 DNA is TGCGCCAGCAGCCTAGCCGACAGGCTAGGGCAGCCCCAGCATTTT.

V gene TRBV7-6 combines with J gene TRBJ1-5; D not certain. The CDR3 sequence is 13 residues long. In germline, CDR1 is SGHVS, CDR2 FNYEAQ. V lost 1 base, J lost 5 bases, and 6 bases lay in between. The CDR3: CASSLESDQPQHF. As DNA, the CDR3 is TGTGCCAGCAGCTTAGAGTCGGATCAGCCCCAGCATTTT.

The rearrangement uses TRBV2 and TRBJ2-6; 8 bases fit TRBD1. With V trimmed by 10 bases and J by 0 bases, 14 bases remained unmatched. The CDR3 is 18 residues long. Germline V lookup: CDR1 SNHLY, CDR2 FYNNEI. For the CDR3, the DNA is TGTGCCAATGGACAGGGCGATCAGTTTTTCTCTGGGGCCAACGTCCTGACTTTC. Protein: CANGQGDQFFSGANVLTF.

The J gene is TRBJ2-1, the V gene TRBV6-1, with 12 positions matching TRBD2. Germline CDR1 is MNHNS and CDR2 is SASEGT. The CDR3 contains 15 residues. The junction had 7 bases not matched to a gene; V was cut back by 6 bases and J by 7 bases. DNA of the CDR3: TGTGCCAGCAGGAAACTAGCGGGGGGAGATAATGAGCAGTTCTTC. Translation gives CASRKLAGGDNEQFF.

This chain connects TRBV14 to TRBJ2-4; D remains unclear. Trimming removed 1 base from V and 3 bases from J, with 7 bases in between. Germline loops: CDR1 SGHDN, CDR2 FVKESK. The CDR3 loop spans 14 amino acids. This CDR3 is CASSQASGKNIQYF. The CDR3, as DNA: TGTGCCAGCAGCCAAGCCTCGGGCAAAAACATTCAGTACTTC.

The chain joins TRBV10-1 to TRBJ1-1; D uncertain. V was cut by 2 bases and J by 5 bases, with 9 bases left in between. The CDR3 is 13 amino acids. Germline CDR1 is WNHNN and CDR2 is SYGVQD (reference sequence). CDR3 sequence (DNA): TGCGCCAGCAGTGAGAGCGATGGAACTGAAGCTTTCTTT. Protein: CASSESDGTEAFF.

The chain joins TRBV5-1 to TRBJ2-5, with 7 bases matching TRBD1. Trimming cost V 5 bases and J 5 bases; bases outside gene matches: 9. The CDR3 is 14 residues long. Germline loops: CDR1 SGHRS, CDR2 YFSETQ. CDR3 coding DNA: TGCGCCAGCAGTCCGACAGGGTTGCGGGAGACCCAGTACTTC. It encodes CASSPTGLRETQYF.

This clone was observed a handful of times. V and J are TRBV7-6 and TRBJ1-3; D is undetermined. From germline, CDR1 is SGHVS and CDR2 FNYEAQ. The CDR3 spans 17 residues. Trimming cost V 0 bases and J 0 bases, with 12 bases left between them. CDR3 residues: CASSLASAGRSGNTIYF. The CDR3 region has the DNA TGTGCCAGCAGCTTAGCGTCGGCAGGCCGCTCTGGAAACACCATATATTTT. Looking up the rest from reference TRBV7-6 and TRBJ1-3 gives the full variable domain: GAGVSQSPRYKVTKRGQDVALRCDPISGHVSLYWYRQALGQGPEFLTYFNYEAQQDKSGLPNDRFSAERPEGSISTLTIQRTEQRDSAMYRCASSLASAGRSGNTIYFGEGSWLTVV.

V is TRBV4-1 and J is TRBJ1-1, with no clear D. CDR1 MGHRA and CDR2 YSYEKL come from the germline V gene. Trimming shortened V by 4 bases and J by 0 bases, and 9 bases separated the two germline ends. There are 14 residues in the CDR3. The CDR3 sequence: CASSRNSLNTEAFF. The CDR3 nucleotides are TGCGCCAGCAGCCGCAACAGCTTGAACACTGAAGCTTTCTTT.

V usage is TRBV19 and J usage is TRBJ1-2; TRBD1 matches at 10 bases. Germline V gene sequence: CDR1 LNHDA, CDR2 SQIVND (reference sequence). J gave up 6 bases and V 6 bases, and 7 bases lay outside the gene matches. This CDR3 has 14 residues. This CDR3 is CASSGDRGRDGYTF. CDR3 sequence (DNA): TGTGCCAGTAGCGGGGACAGGGGTAGGGATGGCTACACCTTC.

The chain recombines TRBV18 with TRBJ2-2; the match to TRBD2 covers 9 bases. Germline trimming cut 6 bases from V and 4 bases from J; bases unmatched to any gene: 12. This CDR3 has 17 residues. Germline CDR1 and CDR2: KGHSH and LQKENI. The DNA for the CDR3 is TGTGCCAGCTCCGCGGACTTAGCGGGGGCCATCACCGGGGAGCTGTTTTTT. Its translation is CASSADLAGAITGELFF.

The chain carries TRBV6-6 and TRBJ2-1; 7 nucleotides agree with TRBD2. The germline gives CDR1 MNHNY, CDR2 SVGAGI (reference sequence). This CDR3 is built from 16 residues. V lost 8 bases to trimming and J lost 2 bases; unmatched junction nucleotides: 12. This chain's CDR3 is CASLNALRGTYNEQFF. As DNA, the CDR3 is TGTGCCAGCCTAAACGCCCTGCGGGGGACCTACAATGAGCAGTTCTTC.